Presented here are 2 T cell receptor beta chains from one specimen sequenced in a study of T cells after yellow fever vaccination. One entry per CDR3 protein, called by TCRdb with MiXCR from the 5' RACE reads. Of 250,000 to 400,000 distinct CDR3 sequences listed, roughly 4.3% are singletons. This specimen was PBMCs, taken 5 days after the yellow fever booster vaccination. The receptors come from a man aged 18 to 29 who received the YFV17D yellow fever vaccine.

This clonotype was observed a handful of times. The chain uses TRBV7-9 and TRBJ2-1; D unresolved. The CDR3 contains 13 residues. Germline lookup yields CDR1 SEHNR and CDR2 FQNEAQ (reference sequence). With 1 base removed from V and 10 bases from J, the gap between germline ends came to 11 bases. This chain's CDR3 is CASSLGRLPEQFF. CDR3 coding DNA: TGTGCCAGCAGCTTAGGGCGCCTCCCCGAGCAGTTCTTC.

This clonotype appeared many times. The V gene is TRBV18, the J gene TRBJ1-5; the D is unclear. This CDR3 spans 16 amino acids. V lost 0 bases and J lost 2, with 11 bases in between. The germline V gene encodes CDR1 KGHSH and CDR2 LQKENI. CDR3 sequence (DNA): TGTGCCAGCTCACCACCCGGGCTCCAAGGCAATCAGCCCCAGCATTTT. Translating it yields CASSPPGLQGNQPQHF.